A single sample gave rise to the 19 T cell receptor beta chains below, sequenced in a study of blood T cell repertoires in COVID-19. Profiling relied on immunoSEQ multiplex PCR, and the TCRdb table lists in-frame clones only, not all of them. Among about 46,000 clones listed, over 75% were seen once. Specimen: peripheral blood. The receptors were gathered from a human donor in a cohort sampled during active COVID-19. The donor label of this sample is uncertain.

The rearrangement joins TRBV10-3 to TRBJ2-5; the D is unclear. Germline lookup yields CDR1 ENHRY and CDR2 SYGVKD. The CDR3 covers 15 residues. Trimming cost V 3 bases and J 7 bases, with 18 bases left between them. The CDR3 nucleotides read TGTGCCATCAGTGATCAACGGCAGACCGAGGTGACCCAGTACTTC. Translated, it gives CAISDQRQTEVTQYF.

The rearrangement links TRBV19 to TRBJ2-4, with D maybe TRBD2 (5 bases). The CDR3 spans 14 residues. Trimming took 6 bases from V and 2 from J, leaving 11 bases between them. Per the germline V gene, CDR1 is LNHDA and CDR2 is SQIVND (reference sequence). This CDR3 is CASSPEASKNIQYF. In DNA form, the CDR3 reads TGTGCCAGTAGCCCGGAGGCGTCCAAAAACATTCAGTACTTC. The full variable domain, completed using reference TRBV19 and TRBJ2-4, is DGGITQSPKYLFRKEGQNVTLSCEQNLNHDAMYWYRQDPGQGLRLIYYSQIVNDFQKGDIAEGYSVSREKKESFPLTVTSAQKNPTAFYLCASSPEASKNIQYFGAGTRLSVL.

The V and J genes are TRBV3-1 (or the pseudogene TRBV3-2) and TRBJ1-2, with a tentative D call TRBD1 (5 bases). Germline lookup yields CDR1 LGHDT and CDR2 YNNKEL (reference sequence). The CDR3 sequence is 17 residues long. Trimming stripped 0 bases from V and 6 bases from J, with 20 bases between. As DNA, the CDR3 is TGTGCCAGCAGCCAAGATCTTTGGAGCGGGGGAGGGCATGGCTACACCTTC. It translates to CASSQDLWSGGGHGYTF.

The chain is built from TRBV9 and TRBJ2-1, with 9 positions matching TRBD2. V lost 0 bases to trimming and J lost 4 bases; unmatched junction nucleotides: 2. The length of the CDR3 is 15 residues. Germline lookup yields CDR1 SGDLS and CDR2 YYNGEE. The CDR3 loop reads CASSVGSGSYNEQFF. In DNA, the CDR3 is TGTGCCAGCAGCGTAGGTAGCGGGAGTTACAATGAGCAGTTCTTC.

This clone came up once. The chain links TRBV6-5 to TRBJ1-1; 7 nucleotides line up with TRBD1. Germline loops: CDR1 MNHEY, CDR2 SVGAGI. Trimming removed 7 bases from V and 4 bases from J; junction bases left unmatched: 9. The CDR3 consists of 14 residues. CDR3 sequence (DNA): TGTGCCAGCAAGAACAGGGGCGCAGGCACTGAAGCTTTCTTT. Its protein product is CASKNRGAGTEAFF.

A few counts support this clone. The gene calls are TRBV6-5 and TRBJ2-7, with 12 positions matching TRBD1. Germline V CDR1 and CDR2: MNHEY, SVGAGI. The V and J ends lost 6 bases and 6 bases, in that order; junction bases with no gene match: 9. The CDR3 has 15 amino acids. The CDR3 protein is CASRNPGQGASEQYF. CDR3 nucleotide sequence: TGTGCCAGCAGGAACCCGGGACAGGGGGCCAGCGAGCAGTACTTC.

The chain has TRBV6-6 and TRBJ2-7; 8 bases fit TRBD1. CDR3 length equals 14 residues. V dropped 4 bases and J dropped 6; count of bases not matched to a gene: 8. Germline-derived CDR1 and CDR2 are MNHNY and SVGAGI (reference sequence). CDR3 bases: TGTGCCAGCAGTTCCTGGACAGGGACCGGCGAGCAGTACTTC. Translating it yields CASSSWTGTGEQYF.

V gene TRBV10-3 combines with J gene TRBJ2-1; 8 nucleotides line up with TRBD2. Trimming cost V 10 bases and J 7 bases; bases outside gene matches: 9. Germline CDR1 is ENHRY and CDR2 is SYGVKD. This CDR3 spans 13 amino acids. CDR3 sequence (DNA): TGTGCCACTAAGGCGGGGGGCCTGAATGAGCAGTTCTTC. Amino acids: CATKAGGLNEQFF.

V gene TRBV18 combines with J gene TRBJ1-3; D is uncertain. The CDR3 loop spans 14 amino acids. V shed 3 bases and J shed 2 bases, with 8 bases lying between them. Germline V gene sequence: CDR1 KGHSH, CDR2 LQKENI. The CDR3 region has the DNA TGTGCCAGCTCACCGGAGAGGGCTGGAAACACCATATATTTT. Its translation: CASSPERAGNTIYF.

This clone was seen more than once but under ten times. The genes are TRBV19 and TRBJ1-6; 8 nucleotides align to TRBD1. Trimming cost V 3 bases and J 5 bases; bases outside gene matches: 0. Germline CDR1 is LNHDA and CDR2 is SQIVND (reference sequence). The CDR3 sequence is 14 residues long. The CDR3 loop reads CASSMTGDNSPLHF. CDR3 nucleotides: TGTGCCAGTAGTATGACAGGGGATAATTCACCCCTCCACTTT.

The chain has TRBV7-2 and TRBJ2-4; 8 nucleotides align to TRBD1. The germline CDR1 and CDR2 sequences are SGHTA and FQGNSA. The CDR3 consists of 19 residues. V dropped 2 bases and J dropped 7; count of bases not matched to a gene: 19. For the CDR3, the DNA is TGTGCCAGCAGCTTAATATTCGATGGACAGGGTAGGATCGGGAACATTCAGTACTTC. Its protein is CASSLIFDGQGRIGNIQYF.

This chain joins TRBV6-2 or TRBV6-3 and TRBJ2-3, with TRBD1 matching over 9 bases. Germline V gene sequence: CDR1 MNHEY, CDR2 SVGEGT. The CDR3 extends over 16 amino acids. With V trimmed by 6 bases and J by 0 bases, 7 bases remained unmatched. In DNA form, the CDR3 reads TGTGCCAGCAGCCGAACAGGGGGCGATAGCACAGATACGCAGTATTTT. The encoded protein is CASSRTGGDSTDTQYF.

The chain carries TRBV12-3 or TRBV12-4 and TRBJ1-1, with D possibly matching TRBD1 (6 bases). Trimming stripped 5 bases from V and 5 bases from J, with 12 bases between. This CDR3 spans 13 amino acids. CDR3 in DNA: TGTGCCAGCAGTATCTTCAGGGGTACTGAAGCTTTCTTT. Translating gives CASSIFRGTEAFF.

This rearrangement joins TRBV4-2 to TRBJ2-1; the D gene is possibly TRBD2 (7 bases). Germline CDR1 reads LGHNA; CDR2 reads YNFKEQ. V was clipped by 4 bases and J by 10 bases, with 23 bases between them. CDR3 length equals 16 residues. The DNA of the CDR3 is TGTGCCAGCAGCCCCGATTTCGGGGGGCTCGGGGGAGAGCAGTTCTTC. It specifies CASSPDFGGLGGEQFF.

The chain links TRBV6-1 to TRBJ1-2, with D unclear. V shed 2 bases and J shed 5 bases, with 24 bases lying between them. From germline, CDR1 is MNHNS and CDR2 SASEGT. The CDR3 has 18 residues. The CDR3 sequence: CASSEIEGRNRNLYGYTF. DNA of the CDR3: TGTGCCAGCAGTGAAATTGAAGGGAGAAATCGAAATCTGTATGGCTACACCTTC.

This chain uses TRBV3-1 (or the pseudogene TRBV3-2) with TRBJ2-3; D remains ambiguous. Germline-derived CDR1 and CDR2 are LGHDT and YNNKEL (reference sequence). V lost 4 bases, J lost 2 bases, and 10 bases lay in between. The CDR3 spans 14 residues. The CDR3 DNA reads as TGTGCCAGCAGCCCACGGTCTTTCACAGATACGCAGTATTTT. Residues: CASSPRSFTDTQYF.

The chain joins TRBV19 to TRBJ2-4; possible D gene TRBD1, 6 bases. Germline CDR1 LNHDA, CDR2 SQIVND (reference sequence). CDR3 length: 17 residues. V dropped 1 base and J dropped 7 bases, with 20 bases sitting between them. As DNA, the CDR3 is TGTGCCAGTAGTATAGTGGGCAGGGGAAGGACAAACAACATTCAGTACTTC. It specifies CASSIVGRGRTNNIQYF. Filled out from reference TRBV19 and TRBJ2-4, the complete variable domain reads DGGITQSPKYLFRKEGQNVTLSCEQNLNHDAMYWYRQDPGQGLRLIYYSQIVNDFQKGDIAEGYSVSREKKESFPLTVTSAQKNPTAFYLCASSIVGRGRTNNIQYFGAGTRLSVL.

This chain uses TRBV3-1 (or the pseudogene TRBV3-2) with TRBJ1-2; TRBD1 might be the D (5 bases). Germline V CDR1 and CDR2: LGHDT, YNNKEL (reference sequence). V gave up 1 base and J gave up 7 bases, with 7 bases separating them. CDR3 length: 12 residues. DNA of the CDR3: TGTGCCAGCAGCCAAGCTCAGGGTGGCTACACCTTC. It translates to CASSQAQGGYTF.

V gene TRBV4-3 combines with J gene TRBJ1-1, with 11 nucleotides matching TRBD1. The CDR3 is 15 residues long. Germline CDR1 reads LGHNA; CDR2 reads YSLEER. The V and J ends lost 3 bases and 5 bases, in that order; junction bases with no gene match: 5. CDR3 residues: CASSHTGTGGTEAFF. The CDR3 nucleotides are TGCGCCAGCAGCCATACCGGGACAGGGGGAACTGAAGCTTTCTTT.